Sequencing of this T cell receptor beta chain was carried out in a study of blood T cell repertoires in COVID-19. Study-level information: Both acute and convalescent COVID-19 samples were obtained from the United States, Italy and Spain. In each case, the material was cDNA or gDNA derived from T cells, B-cell-depleted T cells, or PBMCs.

The authors' processing: Estimates of nucleated cell counts were drawn from the amplification of reference gene primers. Here immunoSEQ multiplex PCR was the method, and the copy in TCRdb shows in-frame clones only, minus some. The DNA was the basis for D and trimming; V, J and clone size are from that table. Altogether about 170,000 clones are present, 86% being singletons, with the ten largest covering around 7%. Trimming pared 0 bases from V and 1 base from J, leaving 7 bases between. CDR1 and CDR2 from the germline V gene are LGHDT and YNNKEL (reference sequence). The CDR3 contains 15 residues. The TCR was taken from a man aged 45-60 years with active or convalescent COVID-19. Specimen: peripheral blood. V usage is TRBV3-1 (or the pseudogene TRBV3-2) and J usage is TRBJ1-3; maybe TRBD1 (6 bases). The CDR3 sequence: CASSQDRGSGNTIYF. CDR3 DNA sequence: TGTGCCAGCAGCCAAGACAGGGGTTCTGGAAACACCATATATTTT.